The clone carrying this TCR beta chain was detected a few times. Its antigen remains unknown. The source of the sample is a study of blood T cells in healthy people across ages. Across the study: Using template switching, researchers captured about one barcoded beta molecule for each two T cells.

Alongside a J-beta primer mix, a sample-barcoded 5' primer served in a second PCR lasting about 6 to 11 cycles. TCRdb passed the 5' RACE reads through MiXCR, listing each CDR3 protein once. This table holds fewer than 800,000 distinct CDR3 sequences, 20% to 25% found once. The CDR3 runs to 16 residues. V was trimmed by 0 bases and J by 6 bases, leaving 17 bases between them. CDR1 SGHRS and CDR2 YFSETQ come from the germline V gene. Notes on the study in general: Estimates based on one million T cells were treated as lower bounds.

Sequencing was carried out using blood. This clonotype was obtained from a man between 65 and 85 years old in good health. The rearrangement joins TRBV5-1 to TRBJ2-3; D is ambiguous. CDR3 residues: CASSLAPTRGTDTQYF. Written as DNA, the CDR3 is TGCGCCAGCAGCTTGGCCCCCACGAGAGGAACTGATACGCAGTATTTT.